The clone carrying this T cell receptor beta chain was detected once. The CDR3 spans 14 residues. Germline V lookup: CDR1 SGHTA, CDR2 FQGNSA. V was shortened by 5 bases and J by 6 bases, with 17 bases between the two germline ends. This specimen comes from a study of T cell changes during pregnancy in multiple sclerosis. Libraries were prepared by immunoSEQ multiplex PCR; TCRdb keeps only in-frame clonotypes and omits some of them. The table shows approximately 100,000 clones, with 91% occurring only once. The TCR originated in a female donor with multiple sclerosis, enrolled in a pregnancy study. V is TRBV7-2 and J is TRBJ2-7, with D possibly TRBD2 on 5 matching bases. Source: peripheral blood, taken before pregnancy. CDR3: CASSVNDGGGEQYF. In DNA, the CDR3 is TGTGCCAGCAGCGTTAATGATGGCGGAGGCGAGCAGTACTTC.